The clone carrying this TCR beta chain has ten or more counts. Its antigen remains unknown. PCR was performed a second time for roughly 7 to 11 cycles using a sample-barcoded 5' primer and a J-beta primer mix. Unique molecular identifiers of 12 random nucleotides labeled each cDNA. TCRdb recomputed calls from the 5' RACE reads with MiXCR, one row per CDR3 protein. The sample yields 550,000 to 650,000 distinct CDR3 sequences, approximately 30% seen once. Losses at the gene ends were 5 bases for V and 2 bases for J; bases not matched to a gene: 7. The CDR3 runs to 14 residues. The germline V gene encodes CDR1 DFQATT and CDR2 SNEGSKA (reference sequence). This entry belongs to a study of blood T cells in healthy people across ages. Study results and limitations: Observed TCR beta diversity showed a strong correlation with the percentage of naive T cells as measured by flow cytometry. Long-lived donors exceeded aged donors in naive CD4+ cells and diversity.

The receptor's source is a woman aged 80 or over in good health. V usage is TRBV20-1 and J usage is TRBJ2-3; the match to TRBD2 covers 7 bases. Sequencing used blood. The CDR3 loop reads CSAVPGLNTDTQYF. CDR3 DNA sequence: TGCAGTGCTGTCCCGGGACTAAACACAGATACGCAGTATTTT.